One T cell receptor beta chain is described in this entry. In its sample, this clone was seen a few times. The antigen it binds to is not known. There are no base qualities to consult, and no much larger clone falls within one base. This record belongs to a study of blood T cell repertoires in COVID-19 (dated by TCRdb to 2019 to 2021). Context from the whole study: Samples from collaborators originated in the United States, Italy and Spain and spanned both the acute and convalescent phases of COVID-19. The repertoires were released in a freely available public database meant as a resource for research on the immune response to SARS-CoV-2. Nearly every sample came with metadata listing a de-identified subject ID, COVID-19 status, age in years and sex. Where HLA class I and class II types were available, the types were taken from metadata supplied by the sample provider, not from assay-based typing. The prospective study material was composed of cDNA or gDNA derived from T cells, B-cell-depleted T cells, or PBMCs. Samples came from the ongoing ImmuneRACE study (first 160 participants) plus 1,254 subjects from 6 global collaborators. Deeply sampled blood TCRbeta repertoires from subjects exposed to, actively infected with, or recovered from COVID-19 were included in the dataset.

CDR1 and CDR2 are drawn from the germline V gene: SNHLY, FYNNEI. Reading from cysteine to phenylalanine, the CDR3 counts 17 amino acids. Kept here is only the CDR3 DNA, which spans 51 bases and is read in frame from base 1. Ends trimmed: V by 6 bases, J by 4 bases; bases unmatched to a gene: 17. In the prospective study, participants were roughly 18 to 95 years old, resided in about two dozen geographic areas of the United States, and were enrolled through a virtual design. Cohort assignment in the prospective study relied on participant-reported clinical history from a screening survey and a study questionnaire. In the prospective study, whole blood, serum and a nasopharyngeal or oropharyngeal swab were collected from each participant by mobile phlebotomists. Prospective study participants could optionally give additional blood draws and questionnaires over a roughly 2-month period. Before DNA extraction, prospective study blood samples were shipped either frozen or at room temperature.

TCRbeta CDR3 regions were amplified from genomic DNA by means of the immunoSEQ Assay, a bias-controlled multiplex PCR. The authors' analysis ran thus. Nucleated cell counts per sample were estimated from amplification of reference gene primers within the assay. Sequence reads were collapsed and filtered to measure the absolute abundance of every unique TCRbeta CDR3 rearrangement. For each sample, productive Simpson clonality was calculated by taking the square root of Simpson's diversity index across productive rearrangements. TCRdb obtained this table from immuneACCESS and retained in-frame rearrangements with V and J assigned. These tables miss some clones; where compared with another copy, unresolved V genes account for less than half of the shortfall, and the remainder is unexplained. V and J calls and clone size are given by that table; D and trimming were obtained from the DNA. This sample gives some 190,000 clones in total; about 77% of them show up just once. The ten top clones hold roughly 17% of the sample.

On the study overall, not on this receptor specifically: How much clinical and demographic metadata was included differed by source and by participant, and the metadata was provided uncurated.

The sample taken for sequencing was PBMCs or T cells enriched from blood (not recorded which). The receptor chain draws on TRBV2 and TRBJ2-5, with 7 middle bases fitting TRBD2. The receptor was isolated from a woman between 45 and 60 years old with acute COVID-19. CDR3 loop: CASRDNPLGGGGETQYF. The DNA sequence is as follows: TGTGCCAGCAGAGATAATCCCCTAGGCGGGGGAGGAGAGACCCAGTACTTC.